A single sample is the source of the 9 T cell receptor beta chains below, sequenced in a study of shared clonotypes between healthy human individuals. Here immunoSEQ multiplex PCR was the method, and the copy in TCRdb shows in-frame clones only, minus some. The table has 1 million to 1.3 million clones, around 78% seen once. Sample: memory CD4+ T cells from PBMCs. Sample subset: CD45RA-negative fraction. Source of these receptors: a young man in good health. Some clones in this sample may be carry-over from other donors' samples.

This clone came up a few times. This rearrangement joins TRBV6-6 to TRBJ1-1, with D tentatively TRBD1 (6 bases). Germline V gene data show CDR1 as MNHNY and CDR2 as SVGAGI (reference sequence). Trimming stripped 2 bases from V and 4 bases from J, with 8 bases between. The length of the CDR3 is 13 residues. CDR3 in amino acids: CASSYPQGTEAFF. The DNA for the CDR3 is TGTGCCAGCAGTTACCCACAGGGCACTGAAGCTTTCTTT.

The chain is built from TRBV4-1 and TRBJ1-2; no firm D call. The CDR3 is 14 amino acids. V lost 1 base and J 0 bases, leaving 6 bases between the germline ends. Germline loops: CDR1 MGHRA, CDR2 YSYEKL. The CDR3 reads CASSQGTTNYGYTF. The CDR3 DNA reads as TGCGCCAGCAGCCAAGGCACAACTAACTATGGCTACACCTTC.

The genes are TRBV30 and TRBJ2-7, with a tentative D call TRBD2 (6 bases). The CDR3 has 12 residues. Germline CDR1 is GTSNPN and CDR2 is SVGIG (reference sequence). V lost 5 bases to trimming and J lost 3 bases, with 11 bases between them. The CDR3 here is CAWGDSFYEQYF. CDR3 sequence (DNA): TGTGCCTGGGGGGACTCTTTCTACGAGCAGTACTTC.

The genes are TRBV13 and TRBJ2-7; no clear D gene. The germline V and J ends were trimmed by 4 bases and 0 bases, with 7 bases remaining between them. The CDR3 sequence is 13 residues long. Germline CDR1 and CDR2: PRHDT and FYEKMQ (reference sequence). In DNA form, the CDR3 reads TGTGCCAGCAGCTCGCTCCGCTCCTACGAGCAGTACTTC. This codes for CASSSLRSYEQYF.

The V call is TRBV29-1, the J call TRBJ2-5; D unresolved. Germline V gene data show CDR1 as SQVTM and CDR2 as ANQGSEA. CDR3 length: 11 amino acids. V lost 6 bases, J lost 5 bases, and 10 bases lay in between. The CDR3 spells CSVEFVETQYF. The CDR3 DNA sequence: TGCAGCGTGGAGTTCGTGGAGACCCAGTACTTC.

V and J are TRBV4-2 and TRBJ1-2; TRBD1 agrees at 7 bases. The CDR3 contains 16 residues. The germline V gene encodes CDR1 LGHNA and CDR2 YNFKEQ. V lost 5 bases, J lost 2 bases, and 11 bases stayed unmatched. Here the CDR3 reads CASSSQGGPPNYGYTF. CDR3 DNA: TGTGCCAGCAGCTCGCAGGGGGGCCCCCCCAACTATGGCTACACCTTC.

V is TRBV20-1 and J is TRBJ1-2; D not certain. V shed 3 bases and J shed 8 bases, with 7 bases lying between them. The CDR3 covers 10 residues. Germline values: CDR1 DFQATT, CDR2 SNEGSKA (reference sequence). The CDR3: CSASPGGYTF. The CDR3 nucleotides are TGCAGTGCTAGTCCTGGAGGCTACACCTTC.

CDR3 in DNA: TGTGCCAGCAGCATGACAGGGATTGAGCAGTACTTC. Its translation is CASSMTGIEQYF. The chain couples TRBV5-4 to TRBJ2-7; 7 bases are a match to TRBD1. The CDR3 is 12 residues long. Losses at the gene ends were 4 bases for V and 7 bases for J; bases not matched to a gene: 5. CDR1 SGHNT and CDR2 YYREEE come from the germline V gene (reference sequence).

J is TRBJ2-7 and V is TRBV7-8, with D possibly being TRBD1 or TRBD2 (6 bases each). Germline CDR1 and CDR2: SGHVS and FQNEAQ. Trimming removed 1 base from V and 0 bases from J, with 10 bases in between. This CDR3 has 15 residues. CDR3 in DNA: TGTGCCAGCAGCTTAGAGGGGGGCAGCTCCTACGAGCAGTACTTC. Residues: CASSLEGGSSYEQYF.